Listed below are T cell receptor beta chains from one sample, sequenced in a study of post-analysis software for immune sequencing data. A single record per CDR3 protein comes from TCRdb applying MiXCR to the PCR reads. There are some 260,000 distinct CDR3 sequences in the sample; 36% occur only once, and less than 6% lies in the top ten. The sequencing input was blood. The receptors stem from a girl between 5 and 17 years old with multiple sclerosis. Both conserved end residues are part of each CDR3. The order of the fields is clone size, D gene, V gene, J gene, CDR3 DNA, CDR3 protein. The D gene is left open where the match is weak. A row's size may be missing; if present it is once, few, many or a size class.

few,TRBD1,TRBV23-1,TRBJ2-7,TGCGCCAGAAAGACAGGGACAAGACGGAGCTCCTACGAGCAGTACTTC,CARKTGTRRSSYEQYF
.,TRBD1,TRBV20-1,TRBJ1-5,TGCAGTGCTAGAGACGTCAGACAGGGCGGCAATCAGCCCCAGCATTTT,CSARDVRQGGNQPQHF
.,.,TRBV20-1,TRBJ2-5,TGCAGTGCTATTGTCGCAGCGCAAGAGACCCAGTACTTC,CSAIVAAQETQYF
many,.,TRBV12-3/TRBV12-4,TRBJ2-3,TGTGCCAGCAGTTTTGCAGGGGCTAGCACAGATACGCAGTATTTT,CASSFAGASTDTQYF
many,.,TRBV4-1,TRBJ1-1,TGCGCCAGCAGCCAGACCCCCGGGCAGCTCGGCTTGAACACTGAAGCTTTCTTT,CASSQTPGQLGLNTEAFF
.,.,TRBV20-1,TRBJ1-5,TGCAGTGCTAGAGATCCAACAGGGTACCCCAATCAGCCCCAGCATTTT,CSARDPTGYPNQPQHF
few,.,TRBV7-3,TRBJ1-1,TGTGCCAGCAGCTTGGTGAAGAACACTGAAGCTTTCTTT,CASSLVKNTEAFF
many,TRBD2,TRBV20-1,TRBJ2-1,TGCAGTGCGCACGGGACTAGAACTTTGCGCAGTGAGCAGTTCTTC,CSAHGTRTLRSEQFF
many,.,TRBV20-1,TRBJ1-2,TGCAGTGCTAGCCGCCCCAACGGGGGCTACACCTTC,CSASRPNGGYTF
many,.,TRBV10-3,TRBJ2-1,TGTGCCATCAGTGAGCGACAGTTCCAATACAATGAGCAGTTCTTC,CAISERQFQYNEQFF
many,.,TRBV28,TRBJ2-3,TGTGCCAGCAGTCCCGTCAGGGATACGCAGTATTTT,CASSPVRDTQYF
.,.,TRBV4-2,TRBJ1-1,TGTGCCAGCAGCCACCGGGGGGGAGAGGCTGAAGCTTTCTTT,CASSHRGGEAEAFF
many,.,TRBV15,TRBJ1-6,TGTGCCACCAGCAGAGACGGACAGTGGTCACCCCTCCACTTT,CATSRDGQWSPLHF
.,.,TRBV5-1,TRBJ1-6,TGCGCCAGCAGCTTGGTAGACAGGCGATCACCCCCCCACTTT,CASSLVDRRSPPHF
.,TRBD2,TRBV20-1,TRBJ2-7,TGCAGTGCTGGGCACCGGACTAGCGGGGGCCTCTACAATGAGCAGTACTTC,CSAGHRTSGGLYNEQYF
many,.,TRBV10-2,TRBJ2-3,TGCGCCAGCAGTGAGACTTCTAGGAGGCCTAGCACAGATACGCAGTATTTT,CASSETSRRPSTDTQYF
many,.,TRBV6-2/TRBV6-3,TRBJ2-1,TGTGCCAGCAGAACGCGGTGGTCGGGGTCCTACAATGAGCAGTTCTTC,CASRTRWSGSYNEQFF
many,.,TRBV28,TRBJ2-7,TGTGCCAGCAGTTTAGGGGGCGGGCGCGAGCAGTACTTC,CASSLGGGREQYF
many,TRBD1,TRBV12-3/TRBV12-4,TRBJ2-7,TGTGCCAGCAGCCCAGGACAGGGGAGCTCCTACGAGCAGTACTTC,CASSPGQGSSYEQYF
.,TRBD2,TRBV5-1,TRBJ2-1,TGCGCCAGCAGCTACGGGACTAGCGCCTACAATGAGCAGTTCTTC,CASSYGTSAYNEQFF
.,TRBD1,TRBV6-1,TRBJ2-1,TGTGCCAGCAGTCCCCGGGACAGAACCTACAATGAGCAGTTCTTC,CASSPRDRTYNEQFF
many,TRBD1,TRBV11-2,TRBJ2-5,TGTGCCAGCGGGACAGGGGGAACCCAGTACTTC,CASGTGGTQYF
many,.,TRBV4-1,TRBJ2-5,TGCGCCAGCAGCCAAGAACCGCGGCCCCAAGGCGAGACCCAGTACTTC,CASSQEPRPQGETQYF
many,TRBD2,TRBV3-1,TRBJ2-3,TGTGCCAGCAGAGCGGGGGGGGGCACAGATACGCAGTATTTT,CASRAGGGTDTQYF
few,.,TRBV28,TRBJ1-5,TGTGCCAGCAGTCCAATGATCGGGGCAGGCGGGCAGCCCCAGCATTTT,CASSPMIGAGGQPQHF
.,.,TRBV7-2,TRBJ2-3,TGTGCCAGCAGCTTAGAGACCAGGGGTTACACAGATACGCAGTATTTT,CASSLETRGYTDTQYF
.,.,TRBV7-9,TRBJ1-3,TGTGCCAGCAGCCGCAGTGGAAACACCATATATTTT,CASSRSGNTIYF
.,.,TRBV5-1,TRBJ2-3,TGCGCCAGCAGCTTGACAGGGGAGGGCACAGATACGCAGTATTTT,CASSLTGEGTDTQYF
.,TRBD2,TRBV29-1,TRBJ2-7,TGCAGCGTGCTGGGCGGGGGGACCTACGAGCAGTACTTC,CSVLGGGTYEQYF
.,.,TRBV6-2/TRBV6-3,TRBJ2-7,TGTGCCAGCACCAAGGCCTATGCTCCCAACGAGCAGTACTTC,CASTKAYAPNEQYF
many,TRBD2,TRBV24-1,TRBJ2-3,TGTGCCACCAGTGAACGCCTACTAGCGGGAGTGGCAGATACGCAGTATTTT,CATSERLLAGVADTQYF
many,.,TRBV24-1,TRBJ2-5,TGTGCCACCAGTTCGGCAGAGACCCAGTACTTC,CATSSAETQYF
many,.,TRBV6-6,TRBJ2-5,TGTGCCAGCAGTTACTCGAGCAGGGTTGCGATTCCGGAGAAGGAGACCCAGTACTTC,CASSYSSRVAIPEKETQYF
.,.,TRBV3-1,TRBJ1-4,TGTGCCAGCAGCCAAGTCCGCTCAGGGACGAGGGAAAAACTGTTTTTT,CASSQVRSGTREKLFF
few,.,TRBV5-1,TRBJ2-2,TGCGCCAGCAGCGAAACAGGGAACACCGGGGAGCTGTTTTTT,CASSETGNTGELFF
.,.,TRBV7-8,TRBJ2-1,TGTGCCAGCAGCTCGAGTGTCCGGGCCCTCAATGAGCAGTTCTTC,CASSSSVRALNEQFF
.,.,TRBV20-1,TRBJ2-3,TGCAGTGCTGAAATGGAAGATACGCAGTATTTT,CSAEMEDTQYF
few,.,TRBV12-5,TRBJ1-5,TGTGCTAGTGGTTTGGTTGGGGGGCCAAATCAGCCCCAGCATTTT,CASGLVGGPNQPQHF
.,.,TRBV29-1,TRBJ2-7,TGCAGCGTCGGATCAGGGGCCCACGAGCAGTACTTC,CSVGSGAHEQYF
many,TRBD2,TRBV27,TRBJ2-1,TGTGCCAGCAGTTTGCCGGGACTAGCGGGGTTGCAGTTCTTC,CASSLPGLAGLQFF
many,.,TRBV21-1,TRBJ2-1,TGTGCCAGCAGCAAAGGTAGCGGGGGGGCGTCGTTCTATGAGCAGTTCTTC,CASSKGSGGASFYEQFF
once,.,TRBV20-1,TRBJ2-7,TGCAGTGCTAGAGATTGGGGGCGAGGGTCCCTCTACGAGCAGTACTTC,CSARDWGRGSLYEQYF
many,TRBD2,TRBV7-2,TRBJ2-3,TGTGCCAGCAGCTTACAAGTCTCGGTAGCGGGGAGCACAGATACGCAGTATTTT,CASSLQVSVAGSTDTQYF
.,.,TRBV20-1,TRBJ2-3,TGCAGTGCTAGCGCGGGGGCGGTGAGCACAGATACGCAGTATTTT,CSASAGAVSTDTQYF
.,.,TRBV29-1,TRBJ2-3,TGCAGCGTTGGACTGAGAGGTGCAGATACGCAGTATTTT,CSVGLRGADTQYF
.,TRBD2,TRBV4-2,TRBJ2-1,TGTGCCAGCAGCCAAGACGCGCCGGGACTAGCGTGGGACAATGAGCAGTTCTTC,CASSQDAPGLAWDNEQFF
.,.,TRBV3-1,TRBJ1-1,TGTGCCAGCAGCTATGGGAGTAACACTGAAGCTTTCTTT,CASSYGSNTEAFF
.,.,TRBV7-2,TRBJ2-1,TGTGCCAGCAGCCCATATAGATCGGGGGCCTCCTACAATGAGCAGTTCTTC,CASSPYRSGASYNEQFF
many,.,TRBV4-1,TRBJ1-5,TGCGCCAGCAGCCAAGAGGCTCTATTAGGCAATCAGCCCCAGCATTTT,CASSQEALLGNQPQHF
few,.,TRBV10-2,TRBJ1-1,TGCGCCAACACCCCTCGAGGGGGAGGCACTGAAGCTTTCTTT,CANTPRGGGTEAFF
many,TRBD1,TRBV20-1,TRBJ2-3,TGCAGTGCTTCGGACAGGGGGATCGGCACAGATACGCAGTATTTT,CSASDRGIGTDTQYF
many,.,TRBV5-1,TRBJ2-3,TGCGCCAGCAGCCCGGGCGGGCTGGCGGGCACAGATACGCAGTATTTT,CASSPGGLAGTDTQYF
many,.,TRBV20-1,TRBJ2-3,TGCAGTGCTCGAGGGGGAGGGGGAGTCACAGATACGCAGTATTTT,CSARGGGGVTDTQYF
.,TRBD2,TRBV20-1,TRBJ2-7,TGCAGTGCTGGAGACCCCGGACTAGCGGCCAACTACGAGCAGTACTTC,CSAGDPGLAANYEQYF
few,.,TRBV20-1,TRBJ1-6,TGCAGTGCTAGACTTGGACTCCTAAATTCACCCCTCCACTTT,CSARLGLLNSPLHF
many,TRBD2,TRBV10-1,TRBJ2-1,TGCGCCAGCAGTCTACCCTCCGGGCGGGGGGCGTACAATGAGCAGTTCTTC,CASSLPSGRGAYNEQFF
.,.,TRBV7-9,TRBJ1-3,TGTGCCAGCAGCTTAGCCAGGGGCTCTGGAAACACCATATATTTT,CASSLARGSGNTIYF